This T cell receptor (beta chain) emerged from a study of blood T cell repertoires in COVID-19. Study information: Samples taken during acute and convalescent COVID-19 were collected in the United States, Italy and Spain.

Per the germline V gene, CDR1 is MDHEN and CDR2 is SYDVKM. V shed 3 bases, J shed 4 bases, and the junction held 7 bases outside the gene matches. CDR3 length equals 17 residues. This clone was detected once. As processed by the authors: Amplification from reference gene primers served as the basis for estimated nucleated cell counts. Profiling relied on immunoSEQ multiplex PCR, and the TCRdb table lists in-frame clones only, not all of them. V and J calls and clone size are those listed in that table; D and trimming were worked out from the DNA. The data hold 340,000 or so clones, with around 88% observed a single time.

Input material: peripheral blood. The chain joins TRBV28 to TRBJ2-5; 14 bases are a match to TRBD2. The sequence derives from a man under 40 with active or convalescent COVID-19. This chain's CDR3 is CASSLGTSGSQLETQYF. Written as DNA, the CDR3 is TGTGCCAGCAGTTTGGGGACTAGCGGGAGTCAGCTAGAGACCCAGTACTTC.